This T cell receptor (beta chain) was profiled in a study of T cells after yellow fever vaccination. Study overall: Researchers used SMART-Seq v4 Ultra Low Input to prepare fractions that had low cell numbers.

This clonotype was seen many times. Antigen specificity is unknown. V was clipped by 4 bases and J by 3 bases; unmatched bases: 2. The germline CDR1 and CDR2 sequences are MNHEY and SMNVEV (reference sequence). The CDR3 has 13 amino acids. Generation of TCR cDNA used 5'RACE template switching (which added a universal primer site and UMIs). TCRdb called the 5' RACE reads again in MiXCR, with one record for every CDR3 protein. Of tens of thousands of distinct CDR3 sequences in the sample, about 6.5% were seen once. General study findings and limits: Just a small share of clonotypes turned up in the CD4 compartment as well as the CD8 compartment. Most primary-vaccination clones reappeared after the booster (about 95% CD4, 88% CD8).

The origin of this receptor is a man between 18 and 29 years old who received the YFV17D yellow fever vaccine. The chain recombines TRBV27 with TRBJ2-5; TRBD1 agrees at 7 bases. The specimen was CD8+ T cells sorted from PBMCs, collected about 49 days after the first yellow fever vaccination. The CDR3 reads CASSWDSEETQYF. CDR3 coding DNA: TGTGCCAGCAGTTGGGACAGCGAAGAGACCCAGTACTTC.